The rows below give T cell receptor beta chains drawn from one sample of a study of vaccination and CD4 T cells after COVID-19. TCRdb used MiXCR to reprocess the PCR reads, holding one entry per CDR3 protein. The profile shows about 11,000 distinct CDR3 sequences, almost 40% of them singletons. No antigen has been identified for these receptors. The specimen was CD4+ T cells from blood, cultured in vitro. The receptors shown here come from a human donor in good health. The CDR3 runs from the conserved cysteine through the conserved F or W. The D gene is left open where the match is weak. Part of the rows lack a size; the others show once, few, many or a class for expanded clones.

cdr3_nt: TGTGCCAGCAGCTTAGTCGGCGGGAAGGCCCAGCATTTT
cdr3_aa: CASSLVGGKAQHF
v_call: TRBV7-2
clone_size: medium-sized
j_call: TRBJ1-5
d_call: NA

cdr3_nt: TGCAGTGCTATTGGGACAGGGCACTACGAGCAGTACTTC
cdr3_aa: CSAIGTGHYEQYF
v_call: TRBV20-1
clone_size: few
j_call: TRBJ2-7
d_call: TRBD1

cdr3_nt: TGTGCCAGCAGCCCTACAGGACGCTCTGGAAACACCATATATTTT
cdr3_aa: CASSPTGRSGNTIYF
v_call: TRBV7-9
clone_size: few
j_call: TRBJ1-3
d_call: NA

cdr3_nt: TGTGCCAGCAGTTTTGATTTGCGGACAGATACGCAGTATTTT
cdr3_aa: CASSFDLRTDTQYF
v_call: TRBV27
clone_size: NA
j_call: TRBJ2-3
d_call: NA

cdr3_nt: TGTGCCAGCAGCCCAGGACAGGCCCAAGAGACCCAGTACTTC
cdr3_aa: CASSPGQAQETQYF
v_call: TRBV11-2
clone_size: NA
j_call: TRBJ2-5
d_call: TRBD1

cdr3_nt: TGTGCCAGCAGTTACTCGAAGATCACTGGAAACACCATATATTTT
cdr3_aa: CASSYSKITGNTIYF
v_call: TRBV6-5
clone_size: few
j_call: TRBJ1-3
d_call: NA

cdr3_nt: TGTGCCAGCAACCCGATGGGGGGTCCGGAGACCCAGTACTTC
cdr3_aa: CASNPMGGPETQYF
v_call: TRBV11-2
clone_size: few
j_call: TRBJ2-5
d_call: NA

cdr3_nt: TGCAGTGCTAGAGCCACCAACGACAGGGTGGGAACCGGGGAGCTGTTTTTT
cdr3_aa: CSARATNDRVGTGELFF
v_call: TRBV20-1
clone_size: NA
j_call: TRBJ2-2
d_call: TRBD1

cdr3_nt: TGTGCCAGCAGTCGACAGGGGAACGGCAATCAGCCCCAGCATTTT
cdr3_aa: CASSRQGNGNQPQHF
v_call: TRBV6-2/TRBV6-3
clone_size: NA
j_call: TRBJ1-5
d_call: TRBD1

cdr3_nt: TGTGCCAGCAGCCAGTCAGGGGCGGGGAATGAGCAGTTCTTC
cdr3_aa: CASSQSGAGNEQFF
v_call: TRBV3-1
clone_size: NA
j_call: TRBJ2-1
d_call: NA

cdr3_nt: TGTGCCAGCAGCCGACAGGGATCGGTTCAGCCCCAGCATTTT
cdr3_aa: CASSRQGSVQPQHF
v_call: TRBV28
clone_size: NA
j_call: TRBJ1-5
d_call: TRBD1

cdr3_nt: TGCAGTGCTAGGGGGAGGGGCGCCCGCCCTGCCACGGAGGGTGAGCAGTTCTTC
cdr3_aa: CSARGRGARPATEGEQFF
v_call: TRBV20-1
clone_size: NA
j_call: TRBJ2-1
d_call: TRBD2

cdr3_nt: TGTGCCACCAGCAGGGGAACCGATTCACCCCTCCACTTT
cdr3_aa: CATSRGTDSPLHF
v_call: TRBV15
clone_size: NA
j_call: TRBJ1-6
d_call: NA

cdr3_nt: TGCAGCGGCGGGGACAGGGATTCACCCCTCCACTTT
cdr3_aa: CSGGDRDSPLHF
v_call: TRBV29-1
clone_size: NA
j_call: TRBJ1-6
d_call: TRBD1

cdr3_nt: TGTGCCAGCAGTTACTTATCCGGCAGCACCTATGGCTACACCTTC
cdr3_aa: CASSYLSGSTYGYTF
v_call: TRBV6-2/TRBV6-3
clone_size: NA
j_call: TRBJ1-2
d_call: NA

cdr3_nt: TGTGCCAGCAGAATGAGCGGAGGATACGAGCAGTACTTC
cdr3_aa: CASRMSGGYEQYF
v_call: TRBV2
clone_size: NA
j_call: TRBJ2-7
d_call: NA